This is a list of T cell receptor beta chains from one sample in a study. One entry per CDR3 protein results from TCRdb running MiXCR on the multiplex PCR reads. The sample lists some 1,300 distinct CDR3 sequences; 20% to 25% were seen once. The specimen sequenced was memory CD4+ T cells sorted from blood. The receptors shown here come from a female donor with breast cancer. CDR3s include the opening cysteine and the closing phenylalanine or tryptophan. A D gene is named only where the DNA matches it firmly. Expanded clones get a size class; other rows say once, few or many, or leave the size out.

CDR3aa: CASSLKGRYTF
CDR3nt: TGTGCCAGCAGTTTAAAGGGTCGCTACACCTTC
d_gene: NA
j_gene: TRBJ1-2
abundance: NA
v_gene: TRBV12-3/TRBV12-4

CDR3aa: CASSFGAAGGREGYTF
CDR3nt: TGTGCCAGCAGCTTCGGTGCTGCTGGAGGGAGGGAGGGCTACACCTTC
d_gene: NA
j_gene: TRBJ1-2
abundance: medium-sized
v_gene: TRBV12-3/TRBV12-4

CDR3aa: CASSIRDRGYGYTF
CDR3nt: TGTGCCAGCAGCATCAGGGACAGGGGCTATGGCTACACCTTC
d_gene: TRBD1
j_gene: TRBJ1-2
abundance: few
v_gene: TRBV12-3/TRBV12-4

CDR3aa: CASSLGPRETLNYGYTF
CDR3nt: TGTGCCAGCAGTTTAGGGCCGAGGGAGACACTGAACTATGGCTACACCTTC
d_gene: NA
j_gene: TRBJ1-2
abundance: many
v_gene: TRBV12-3/TRBV12-4

CDR3aa: CASSLGAGYYGYTF
CDR3nt: TGTGCCAGCAGTTTAGGGGCCGGCTACTATGGCTACACCTTC
d_gene: NA
j_gene: TRBJ1-2
abundance: NA
v_gene: TRBV12-3/TRBV12-4

CDR3aa: CASRQQGTEGYTF
CDR3nt: TGTGCCAGCAGGCAACAGGGGACCGAGGGCTACACCTTC
d_gene: TRBD1
j_gene: TRBJ1-2
abundance: medium-sized
v_gene: TRBV12-3/TRBV12-4

CDR3aa: CASSRGTGDGYTF
CDR3nt: TGTGCCAGCAGCAGAGGGACAGGTGATGGCTACACCTTC
d_gene: TRBD1
j_gene: TRBJ1-2
abundance: few
v_gene: TRBV12-3/TRBV12-4

CDR3aa: CASSFLVYGYTF
CDR3nt: TGTGCCAGCAGTTTTCTAGTTTATGGCTACACCTTC
d_gene: NA
j_gene: TRBJ1-2
abundance: many
v_gene: TRBV12-3/TRBV12-4

CDR3aa: CASSSGQRDGYTF
CDR3nt: TGTGCCAGCAGTTCGGGACAGAGGGATGGCTACACCTTC
d_gene: TRBD1
j_gene: TRBJ1-2
abundance: few
v_gene: TRBV12-3/TRBV12-4

CDR3aa: CASSLGSRGYTF
CDR3nt: TGTGCCAGCAGTTTGGGTAGCCGGGGCTACACCTTC
d_gene: NA
j_gene: TRBJ1-2
abundance: medium-sized
v_gene: TRBV12-3/TRBV12-4

CDR3aa: CASSLIRSSGYTF
CDR3nt: TGTGCCAGCAGTTTGATTAGGAGTTCCGGCTACACCTTC
d_gene: NA
j_gene: TRBJ1-2
abundance: NA
v_gene: TRBV12-3/TRBV12-4

CDR3aa: CASTLMGQGGGYTF
CDR3nt: TGTGCCAGCACCCTAATGGGACAGGGCGGCGGCTACACCTTC
d_gene: TRBD1
j_gene: TRBJ1-2
abundance: NA
v_gene: TRBV12-3/TRBV12-4

CDR3aa: CASRRDSPYGYTF
CDR3nt: TGTGCCAGCAGGAGGGACAGTCCCTATGGCTACACCTTC
d_gene: TRBD1
j_gene: TRBJ1-2
abundance: large
v_gene: TRBV12-3/TRBV12-4

CDR3aa: CASSMGLLNYGYTF
CDR3nt: TGTGCCAGCAGCATGGGACTCCTTAACTATGGCTACACCTTC
d_gene: NA
j_gene: TRBJ1-2
abundance: large
v_gene: TRBV12-3/TRBV12-4

CDR3aa: CASSFRAEGFGYTF
CDR3nt: TGTGCCAGCAGTTTTCGGGCAGAGGGCTTTGGCTACACCTTC
d_gene: NA
j_gene: TRBJ1-2
abundance: many
v_gene: TRBV12-3/TRBV12-4

CDR3aa: CASRPRGWGYTF
CDR3nt: TGTGCCAGCAGACCCAGGGGATGGGGCTACACCTTC
d_gene: NA
j_gene: TRBJ1-2
abundance: NA
v_gene: TRBV12-3/TRBV12-4

CDR3aa: CASSLARTGNYGYTF
CDR3nt: TGTGCCAGCAGTTTAGCCCGGACAGGGAACTATGGCTACACCTTC
d_gene: TRBD1
j_gene: TRBJ1-2
abundance: large
v_gene: TRBV12-3/TRBV12-4

CDR3aa: CASSFTGNGYTF
CDR3nt: TGTGCCAGCAGTTTTACGGGAAATGGCTACACCTTC
d_gene: NA
j_gene: TRBJ1-2
abundance: NA
v_gene: TRBV12-3/TRBV12-4

CDR3aa: CASTSNRDTRSDGYTF
CDR3nt: TGTGCCAGCACCTCGAACCGGGACACTCGGTCGGATGGCTACACCTTC
d_gene: NA
j_gene: TRBJ1-2
abundance: NA
v_gene: TRBV12-3/TRBV12-4

CDR3aa: CASSLGRNYGYTF
CDR3nt: TGTGCCAGCAGCCTCGGGAGGAACTATGGCTACACCTTC
d_gene: NA
j_gene: TRBJ1-2
abundance: large
v_gene: TRBV12-3/TRBV12-4

CDR3aa: CASSFEGLNYGYTF
CDR3nt: TGTGCCAGCAGTTTTGAGGGCCTTAACTATGGCTACACCTTC
d_gene: NA
j_gene: TRBJ1-2
abundance: NA
v_gene: TRBV12-3/TRBV12-4

CDR3aa: CASRPSQGIHGYTF
CDR3nt: TGTGCCAGCAGACCGTCACAGGGTATTCATGGCTACACCTTC
d_gene: NA
j_gene: TRBJ1-2
abundance: NA
v_gene: TRBV12-3/TRBV12-4

CDR3aa: CASSFRSTRMTIF
CDR3nt: TGTGCCAGCAGTTTCCGATCCACCCGTATGACCATCTTC
d_gene: NA
j_gene: TRBJ1-2
abundance: NA
v_gene: TRBV12-3/TRBV12-4

CDR3aa: CASSVGTGAGYTF
CDR3nt: TGTGCCAGCAGTGTCGGGACAGGGGCTGGCTACACCTTC
d_gene: TRBD1
j_gene: TRBJ1-2
abundance: NA
v_gene: TRBV12-3/TRBV12-4

CDR3aa: CASSLRDYGYTF
CDR3nt: TGTGCCAGCAGTTTACGGGATTATGGCTACACCTTC
d_gene: NA
j_gene: TRBJ1-2
abundance: medium-sized
v_gene: TRBV12-3/TRBV12-4

CDR3aa: CASSPGRTYGYTF
CDR3nt: TGTGCCAGCAGTCCAGGACGGACCTATGGCTACACCTTC
d_gene: NA
j_gene: TRBJ1-2
abundance: large
v_gene: TRBV12-3/TRBV12-4

CDR3aa: CASSLEGHRYGYTF
CDR3nt: TGTGCCAGCAGTTTAGAGGGACACCGGTATGGCTACACCTTC
d_gene: NA
j_gene: TRBJ1-2
abundance: once
v_gene: TRBV12-3/TRBV12-4

CDR3aa: CASSLAQGWGGYGYTF
CDR3nt: TGTGCCAGCAGTTTAGCCCAGGGATGGGGCGGCTATGGCTACACCTTC
d_gene: NA
j_gene: TRBJ1-2
abundance: NA
v_gene: TRBV12-3/TRBV12-4

CDR3aa: CASSFDRAGYTF
CDR3nt: TGTGCCAGCAGTTTTGACAGGGCTGGCTACACCTTC
d_gene: TRBD1
j_gene: TRBJ1-2
abundance: large
v_gene: TRBV12-3/TRBV12-4

CDR3aa: CASSLRVYGYTF
CDR3nt: TGTGCCAGCAGTTTGAGAGTCTATGGCTACACCTTC
d_gene: NA
j_gene: TRBJ1-2
abundance: large
v_gene: TRBV12-3/TRBV12-4

CDR3aa: CASSLDTDYGYTF
CDR3nt: TGTGCCAGCAGTTTGGACACCGACTATGGCTACACCTTC
d_gene: NA
j_gene: TRBJ1-2
abundance: large
v_gene: TRBV12-3/TRBV12-4

CDR3aa: CASRTDRDDGYTF
CDR3nt: TGTGCCAGCAGGACGGACAGGGATGATGGCTACACCTTC
d_gene: TRBD1
j_gene: TRBJ1-2
abundance: NA
v_gene: TRBV12-3/TRBV12-4

CDR3aa: CASSEPGQGYDYGYTF
CDR3nt: TGTGCCAGCAGCGAGCCGGGACAGGGTTACGACTATGGCTACACCTTC
d_gene: TRBD1
j_gene: TRBJ1-2
abundance: NA
v_gene: TRBV12-3/TRBV12-4

CDR3aa: CASSRAYGYTF
CDR3nt: TGTGCCAGCAGCCGGGCCTATGGCTACACCTTC
d_gene: NA
j_gene: TRBJ1-2
abundance: once
v_gene: TRBV12-3/TRBV12-4

CDR3aa: CASSSISVTGTANYGYTF
CDR3nt: TGTGCCAGCAGTTCGATATCTGTAACCGGGACGGCGAACTATGGCTACACCTTC
d_gene: NA
j_gene: TRBJ1-2
abundance: NA
v_gene: TRBV12-3/TRBV12-4

CDR3aa: CASSSKGHDGYTF
CDR3nt: TGTGCCAGCAGTTCGAAGGGGCATGATGGCTACACCTTC
d_gene: NA
j_gene: TRBJ1-2
abundance: few
v_gene: TRBV12-3/TRBV12-4

CDR3aa: CASSLRHRPVGYTF
CDR3nt: TGTGCCAGCAGTTTGCGACACCGGCCTGTCGGCTACACCTTC
d_gene: NA
j_gene: TRBJ1-2
abundance: large
v_gene: TRBV12-3/TRBV12-4